The rows below give T cell receptor beta chains drawn from one sample of a study of shared clonotypes between healthy human individuals. Only in-frame clones appear in the TCRdb table, and some are missing; sequencing was by immunoSEQ multiplex PCR. The sample has roughly 2.1 million clones, just over 90% seen once. Sequenced sample: naive CD8+ T cells from PBMCs. Receptors originate from a man between 18 and 29 years old in good health. Some clones in this sample may be carry-over from other donors' samples. Both conserved end residues are part of each CDR3. D genes are given only for firm matches. Clone size appears in some rows only: once, few, many, or a class for an expanded clone.

v_call	clone_size	j_call	d_call	cdr3_aa	cdr3_nt
TRBV11-1	.	TRBJ2-7	.	CASSLGVSPHEQYF	TGTGCCAGCAGCTTAGGGGTTAGCCCCCACGAGCAGTACTTC
TRBV9	.	TRBJ2-3	.	CASSPGLSDTQYF	TGTGCCAGCAGCCCCGGGTTGTCAGATACGCAGTATTTT
TRBV5-4	.	TRBJ1-2	.	CASTLLTTEVYGYTF	TGTGCCAGCACCTTACTGACAACGGAGGTCTATGGCTACACCTTC
TRBV27	.	TRBJ2-6	.	CASSSHSGANVLTF	TGTGCCAGCAGCTCCCACTCTGGGGCCAACGTCCTGACTTTC
TRBV19	.	TRBJ2-1	.	CASRSKSGGVNNEQFF	TGTGCCAGTAGAAGCAAGTCCGGTGGCGTTAACAATGAGCAGTTCTTC
TRBV27	.	TRBJ2-1	TRBD1	CASRTGGIREQFF	TGTGCCAGCCGGACAGGGGGAATACGTGAGCAGTTCTTC
TRBV6-5	.	TRBJ1-1	.	CASLPSAFF	TGTGCCAGCCTTCCGTCCGCTTTCTTT
TRBV19	.	TRBJ2-2	TRBD2	CASSILYRTSGNTGELFF	TGTGCCAGTAGTATACTCTACCGGACTAGCGGGAACACCGGGGAGCTGTTTTTT
TRBV6-5	.	TRBJ2-7	TRBD1	CASKTGTAYEQYF	TGTGCCAGCAAAACGGGGACAGCCTACGAGCAGTACTTC
TRBV28	.	TRBJ1-3	TRBD1	CASTAGTGAGNTIYF	TGTGCCAGCACCGCCGGGACAGGGGCGGGAAACACCATATATTTT
TRBV5-1	.	TRBJ2-2	.	CASSHSGPTNTGELFF	TGCGCCAGCAGCCATTCGGGCCCCACGAACACCGGGGAGCTGTTTTTT
TRBV11-2	.	TRBJ2-2	.	CASSSRTRVTGELFF	TGTGCCAGCAGCTCACGAACGAGGGTAACCGGGGAGCTGTTTTTT
TRBV7-9	.	TRBJ2-7	TRBD2	CASSSQGSGAYEQYF	TGTGCCAGCAGCTCCCAGGGTAGCGGGGCCTACGAGCAGTACTTC
TRBV7-9	once	TRBJ2-3	TRBD2	CASSPGTTDSTDTQYF	TGTGCCAGCAGCCCTGGGACTACCGACAGCACAGATACGCAGTATTTT
TRBV6-1	.	TRBJ1-2	TRBD1	CASSEAPLTGVGLYGYTF	TGTGCCAGCAGTGAAGCTCCCCTGACAGGGGTTGGCCTCTATGGCTACACCTTC
TRBV7-9	.	TRBJ2-5	TRBD1	CASSVTGQGAKETQYF	TGTGCCAGCAGCGTGACCGGACAGGGGGCAAAAGAGACCCAGTACTTC
TRBV18	.	TRBJ2-7	TRBD1	CASSPWDRGPYEQYF	TGTGCCAGCTCACCATGGGACAGGGGGCCCTACGAGCAGTACTTC
TRBV19	.	TRBJ2-1	.	CATEGGNEQFF	TGTGCCACAGAGGGGGGGAATGAGCAGTTCTTC
TRBV6-5	.	TRBJ1-1	.	CASTFNGAAEAFF	TGTGCCAGCACCTTCAACGGGGCGGCTGAAGCTTTCTTT
TRBV5-1	.	TRBJ2-7	.	CASSYARDTLYEQYF	TGCGCCAGCAGCTATGCCCGGGACACCCTCTACGAGCAGTACTTC
TRBV28	.	TRBJ2-7	.	CASSLDKKSSYEQYF	TGTGCCAGCAGTTTAGACAAAAAATCCTCCTACGAGCAGTACTTC
TRBV9	.	TRBJ2-1	.	CASSGTIIDEQFF	TGTGCCAGCAGCGGGACCATTATCGATGAGCAGTTCTTC
TRBV14	.	TRBJ2-7	.	CASSQALEQYF	TGTGCCAGCAGCCAAGCCCTGGAGCAGTACTTC
TRBV7-9	.	TRBJ2-7	TRBD1	CASSLVTGGWYEQYF	TGTGCCAGCAGCTTAGTGACAGGGGGCTGGTACGAGCAGTACTTC
TRBV9	.	TRBJ2-3	.	CASSVSGIRGRTDTQYF	TGTGCCAGCAGCGTTTCAGGTATAAGGGGCCGCACAGATACGCAGTATTTT